The sequence of this T cell receptor (beta chain) was determined in a study of post-analysis software for immune sequencing data. TCR beta cDNA libraries included unique molecular identifiers. One entry per CDR3 protein results from TCRdb running MiXCR on the PCR reads. This table holds about half a million distinct CDR3 sequences, roughly 46% found once. J gave up 3 bases and V 1 base, and 6 bases lay outside the gene matches. CDR1 is LNHNV and CDR2 is YYDKDF in the germline V gene (reference sequence). The CDR3 extends over 16 amino acids. General study points: Five TRBV segments were more frequent in patients than controls; TRBV5-6, TRBV5-1 and TRBV20-1 belonged to this group.

Worth noting for this clonotype: As yet, its antigen is unknown.

The sequence was collected from a girl aged 5 to 17 with multiple sclerosis. J is TRBJ2-7 and V is TRBV15; 10 bases map to TRBD2. The source material was blood. DNA for the CDR3: TGTGCCACCAGCAGAGCCCCCGCTAGCGGGAGCTACGAGCAGTACTTC. Translation gives CATSRAPASGSYEQYF.